The 26 T cell receptor beta chains given below trace back to one sample, sequenced in a study of CD8+CD57+ T cells in acquired aplastic anemia. Profiling that covered TCR beta VDJ and CDR3 relied on genomic DNA as its template. One entry per CDR3 protein, called by TCRdb with MiXCR from the reads. The data show about 420,000 distinct CDR3 sequences, 55% to 70% seen once. The specimen sequenced was sorted CD4+, CD8+, or CD8+CD57+ T cells (not recorded which) from PBMCs. The receptors originated from a human donor in good health, serving as a control.

The chain combines TRBV2 with TRBJ1-2, with D unresolved. Germline V gene lookup returns CDR1 SNHLY and CDR2 FYNNEI. The CDR3 is 14 residues long. V was shortened by 6 bases and J by 8 bases, with 19 bases between the two germline ends. The DNA of the CDR3 is TGTGCCAGCAGACCGGGCTCCCCCGGAGGCGGCTACACCTTC. Translating it yields CASRPGSPGGGYTF.

This chain uses TRBV24-1 with TRBJ2-3, with 7 positions matching TRBD1. Germline V CDR1 and CDR2: KGHDR, SFDVKD. This CDR3 region has 13 residues. Trimming at V came to 9 bases and at J to 4 bases, leaving 6 bases not matched to a gene. The CDR3 reads CATGGDRADTQYF. The CDR3 DNA reads as TGTGCCACCGGGGGAGACAGGGCAGATACGCAGTATTTT.

This chain's CDR3 is CASSEPGQVGDSPLHF. In DNA, the CDR3 is TGCGCCAGCAGTGAGCCGGGACAGGTTGGGGACTCACCCCTCCACTTT. V and J are TRBV10-2 and TRBJ1-6; 8 bases line up with TRBD1. CDR1 and CDR2 (germline): WSHSY, SAAADI. The CDR3 is 16 residues long. Trimming took 2 bases from V and 10 from J; bases not matched to a gene: 10.

A remark on this clonotype: One base away lies a much larger clone, so this may be a sequencing read error. The chain recombines TRBV7-9 with TRBJ1-2; TRBD1 might be the D (5 bases). Germline V gene lookup returns CDR1 SEHNR and CDR2 FQNEAQ (reference sequence). The CDR3 consists of 15 residues. The CDR3 DNA is TGCGCCAGCAGCCCCCCGGCAGGGAACGCTTCTGGCTACACCTTC. Protein product: CASSPPAGNASGYTF.

This clonotype occurred many times. This chain links TRBV14 with TRBJ2-5; TRBD2 is a possible D gene (6 bases). V dropped 4 bases and J dropped 5 bases, with 11 bases sitting between them. Germline-derived CDR1 and CDR2 are SGHDN and FVKESK. CDR3 length equals 13 residues. CDR3 protein: CASSPGRGETQYF. CDR3 coding DNA: TGTGCCAGCAGCCCGGGACGGGGGGAGACCCAGTACTTC. The full variable domain, completed using reference TRBV14 and TRBJ2-5, is EAGVTQFPSHSVIEKGQTVTLRCDPISGHDNLYWYRRVMGKEIKFLLHFVKESKQDESGMPNNRFLAERTGGTYSTLKVQPAELEDSGVYFCASSPGRGETQYFGPGTRLLVL.

With respect to this clonotype: At one end, the junction sequence differs from germline, possibly due to a read error. This chain links TRBV5-1 with TRBJ1-5; no definite D call. This CDR3 has 13 residues. CDR1 and CDR2 (germline): SGHRS, YFSETQ. In DNA form, the CDR3 reads TGCGCCAGCAGCATAGACGGGGATCAGCCCCAGCGTTTT. Translated: CASSIDGDQPQRF.

Comments on this clonotype: The junction shows a germline mismatch at one end, possibly a read error. This chain's CDR3 is CASSDDGTEYFQPQHF. The CDR3 DNA reads as TGCGCCAGCAGCGATGACGGGACAGAGTACTTCCAGCCGCAGCATTTT. J is TRBJ1-5 and V is TRBV7-9, with 7 nucleotides matching TRBD1. Germline CDR1 and CDR2: SEHNR and FQNEAQ (reference sequence). The CDR3 totals 16 residues. Full variable domain (remainder filled in from reference TRBV7-9 and TRBJ1-5): DTGVSQNPRHKITKRGQNVTFRCDPISEHNRLYWYRQTLGQGPEFLTYFQNEAQLEKSRLLSDRFSAERPKGSFSTLEIQRTEQGDSAMYLCASSDDGTEYFQPQHFGDGTRLSIL.

The rearrangement links TRBV10-3 to TRBJ2-5; D might be TRBD1 (6 bases). Trimming stripped 2 bases from V and 7 bases from J, with 17 bases between. The germline gives CDR1 ENHRY, CDR2 SYGVKD. The CDR3 has 15 residues. CDR3 loop: CAISEPTGSKGTQYF. Written as DNA, the CDR3 is TGTGCCATCAGTGAGCCAACAGGGTCGAAGGGGACCCAGTACTTC.

Comments on this clonotype: At one boundary the junction diverges from the germline segment, which might be a read error. The chain links TRBV11-2 to TRBJ2-2, with D perhaps TRBD2 (5 bases). This CDR3 contains 16 residues. Germline values: CDR1 SGHAT, CDR2 FQNNGV. The CDR3 DNA follows: TGTGCCAGCAGCTTATTTATAGAATCGAACACTGGGGAGCTGTCTTTT. Translation gives CASSLFIESNTGELSF.

This clonotype was counted at least ten times. V gene TRBV11-2 combines with J gene TRBJ2-3; the D gene is possibly TRBD2 (5 bases). This CDR3 is 15 amino acids long. Trimming shortened V by 7 bases and J by 6 bases, and 20 bases separated the two germline ends. Germline CDR1 SGHAT, CDR2 FQNNGV. CDR3 DNA sequence: TGTGCCAGCAACCCCCGGACTGACGTGTCGGATACGCAGTATTTT. Protein product: CASNPRTDVSDTQYF.

This clonotype was seen more than once but under ten times. V usage is TRBV18 and J usage is TRBJ2-1; 7 bases fit TRBD1. There are 14 residues in the CDR3. Germline CDR1 reads KGHSH; CDR2 reads LQKENI. Losses at the gene ends were 6 bases for V and 4 bases for J; bases not matched to a gene: 6. The CDR3 sequence: CASSLIRGYNEQFF. In DNA form, the CDR3 reads TGTGCCAGCTCCCTAATCAGGGGGTACAATGAGCAGTTCTTC.

With respect to this clonotype: One end of the junction is discordant with germline, which a read error may explain. The rearrangement links TRBV7-6 to TRBJ1-1, with no clear D. Germline V CDR1 and CDR2: SGHVS, FNYEAQ. The CDR3 consists of 14 residues. The CDR3 DNA reads as TGTGCCAGCAGCTTACCAACAGCCACCGCAGAAGGTTTATTT. It codes for CASSLPTATAEGLF.

Only a few counts were recorded for this clonotype. This sequence joins TRBV7-8 and TRBJ2-7; maybe TRBD1 (8 bases). The J call may not be correct, given that the DNA end is closer to TRBJ2-1. Germline V gives CDR1 SGHVS, CDR2 FQNEAQ. The CDR3 extends over 12 amino acids. CDR3 in DNA: TGTGCCAGCAATGGGGGGGACAGGGAGCAGTTCTTC. It is translated as CASNGGDREQFF.

This clonotype was recorded once. The conserved final phenylalanine or tryptophan is absent from the CDR3, which likely points to a read error. No DNA is shown, since the ends of the CDR3 on it are uncertain; the CDR3 is the one TCRdb lists. The gene calls are TRBV15 and TRBJ1-5; the D segment call TRBD1 is taken from the table without a DNA check. The CDR3 comprises 19 residues, both ends counted. Per germline, CDR1 LNHNV and CDR2 YYDKDF (reference sequence). The CDR3 reads CATSRDGRLQGEISPSLLL.

The gene calls are TRBV6-4 and TRBJ1-3; no firm D call. There are 10 residues in the CDR3. Germline V gene data show CDR1 as MRHNA and CDR2 as SNTAGT. V was pared by 6 bases and J by 14 bases, with 11 bases between. CDR3 loop: CASSLPPLYF. CDR3 DNA: TGTGCCAGCAGCCTGCCTCCCTTATATTTT.

This chain links TRBV19 with TRBJ2-3; unclear D gene. V was pared by 6 bases and J by 7 bases, with 29 bases between. This CDR3 spans 18 amino acids. CDR1 is LNHDA, CDR2 SQIVND, per germline (reference sequence). The CDR3 protein is CASSLRVENSPPHYTQYF. Written as DNA, the CDR3 is TGTGCCAGTAGCTTACGCGTTGAAAATTCACCCCCCCACTATACGCAGTATTTT.

Remarks on this clonotype: This likely comes from a read error, as the CDR3 has no conserved phenylalanine or tryptophan at its end. The DNA is omitted, as the CDR3 cannot be located on it reliably, and the CDR3 follows TCRdb's listing. This sequence joins TRBV7-9 and TRBJ1-6. The CDR3 comprises 13 residues, both ends counted. CDR1 SEHNR and CDR2 FQNEAQ come from the germline V gene (reference sequence). CDR3 sequence: CATSSKARLTLKL.

Ten or more counts support this clonotype. The chain uses TRBV2 and TRBJ1-2, with D hard to call. The CDR3 is made up of 14 amino acids. Trimming took 7 bases from V and 4 from J, leaving 16 bases between them. Germline assignment: CDR1 SNHLY and CDR2 FYNNEI. The CDR3 nucleotides are TGTGCCAGCAATTTGGGAATCGAGAGCTATGGCTACACCTTC. It specifies CASNLGIESYGYTF.

The genes are TRBV11-2 and TRBJ1-1; no reliable D call. V lost 5 bases and J 5 bases, leaving 15 bases between the germline ends. Looked up from germline, CDR1 is SGHAT and CDR2 is FQNNGV. The CDR3 sequence is 14 residues long. CDR3 coding DNA: TGTGCCAGCAGCCTCACGTTGACCAGGACTGAAGCTTTCTTT. This translates into CASSLTLTRTEAFF. Based on the CDR3 plus reference TRBV11-2 and TRBJ1-1, the full variable domain is EAGVAQSPRYKIIEKRQSVAFWCNPISGHATLYWYQQILGQGPKLLIQFQNNGVVDDSQLPKDRFSAERLKGVDSTLKIQPAKLEDSAVYLCASSLTLTRTEAFFGQGTRLTVV.

This clonotype was counted at least ten times. The rearrangement uses TRBV2 and TRBJ2-3, with 13 bases aligning to TRBD2. Germline V lookup: CDR1 SNHLY, CDR2 FYNNEI. The ends lost 4 bases at V and 5 bases at J; junction bases unmatched: 3. There are 15 residues in the CDR3. CDR3 nucleotide sequence: TGTGCCAGCAGTGCACTAGCGGGGGGGAAAGATACGCAGTATTTT. Its protein product is CASSALAGGKDTQYF.

This clonotype occurred many times. The CDR3 DNA is TGTGCCAGCAGCTTAGTCTCGGGGGGGAACACAGATACGCAGTATTTT. Its translation is CASSLVSGGNTDTQYF. The chain recombines TRBV7-2 with TRBJ2-3, with 8 bases identical to TRBD2. J was trimmed by 2 bases and V by 1 base; bases with no gene match: 5. CDR3 length equals 16 residues. From germline, CDR1 is SGHTA and CDR2 FQGNSA.

The rearrangement joins TRBV7-2 to TRBJ2-7; 7 bases fit TRBD2. Trimming removed 1 base from V and 6 bases from J; junction bases left unmatched: 9. In germline, CDR1 is SGHTA, CDR2 FQGNSA. This CDR3 region has 15 residues. The CDR3 loop is CASSLVSSGVPEQYF. The CDR3 DNA sequence: TGTGCCAGCAGCTTAGTGAGCAGCGGGGTCCCCGAGCAGTACTTC.

This chain joins TRBV5-5 and TRBJ2-1; 9 bases map to TRBD2. The CDR3 is 17 residues long. J gave up 2 bases and V 4 bases, and 10 bases lay outside the gene matches. CDR1 and CDR2 from the germline V gene are SGHKS and YYEKEE (reference sequence). The CDR3 here is CASSTRLAGSPYNEQFF. Here the CDR3 DNA reads TGTGCCAGCAGCACTAGGCTAGCGGGATCACCCTACAATGAGCAGTTCTTC.

This chain joins TRBV6-5 and TRBJ2-3; TRBD2 matches at 9 bases. This CDR3 has 14 residues. After removal of 8 bases from V and 8 bases from J, the junction contained 11 bases not matched to a gene. CDR1 MNHEY and CDR2 SVGAGI come from the germline V gene. The CDR3 nucleotides are TGTGCCAGCGTTCCCGCGGGGGGGCAGGGTACGCAGTATTTT. Translating it yields CASVPAGGQGTQYF.

CDR3 DNA sequence: TGTGCCAGCAGCTTGGTTGGGACAGGGCCCACAGATACGCAGTATTTT. Its translation: CASSLVGTGPTDTQYF. This chain uses TRBV5-6 with TRBJ2-3; 9 nucleotides align to TRBD1. The trim removed 0 bases at V and 2 bases at J, leaving 4 bases unmatched. The CDR3 spans 16 residues. The germline V gene encodes CDR1 SGHDT and CDR2 YYEEEE.

In the case of this clonotype: Germline and junction disagree at one end, which may indicate a read error. V is TRBV7-2 and J is TRBJ2-7, with unresolved D. This CDR3 spans 14 amino acids. CDR1 and CDR2 from the germline V gene are SGHTA and FQGNSA. The CDR3 nucleotides are TGTGCCAGCAGCTCCGTAGTACGCCAGCAGAAGCACCACTTC. Its translation is CASSSVVRQQKHHF.